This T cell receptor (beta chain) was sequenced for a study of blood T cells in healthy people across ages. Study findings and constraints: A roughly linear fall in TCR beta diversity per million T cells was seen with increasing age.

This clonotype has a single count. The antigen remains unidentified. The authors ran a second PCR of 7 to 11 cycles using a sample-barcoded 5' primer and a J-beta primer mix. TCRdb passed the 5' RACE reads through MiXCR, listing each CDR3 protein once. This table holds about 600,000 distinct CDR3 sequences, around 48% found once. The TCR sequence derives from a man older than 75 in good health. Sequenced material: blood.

CDR3 coding DNA: TGTGCCAGCAGAGTTCTTAGGACGGGACACGAGCAGTTCTTC. Amino acids: CASRVLRTGHEQFF. The chain couples TRBV6-2 or TRBV6-3 to TRBJ2-1; a possible D gene is TRBD1 (6 bases). This CDR3 is built from 14 residues. Between the trimmed V and J ends, which lost 6 bases and 10 bases, there was a span of 19 bases. Per germline, CDR1 MNHEY and CDR2 SVGEGT.